The clone carrying this T cell receptor beta chain was seen a handful of times. Its antigen is still unknown. The sequenced template was cDNA made from the entire isolated RNA. Method: immunoSEQ multiplex PCR; TCRdb's copy keeps in-frame clones and lacks some. Of 400,000 or so clones in the sample, around 12% were seen once. These data come from a study of beta chain features in type 1 diabetes. General study points: Sequencing from cDNA could over-represent high-TCR-expressing cells. Patients with Type 1 diabetes showed moderately but significantly shorter TCRB CDR3s in all four CD4+ subsets.

It was one heparinised blood draw, averaging around 120 mL, that each donor gave. CDR1 is SGHTA and CDR2 is FQGNSA in the germline V gene. Losses at the gene ends were 0 bases for V and 3 bases for J; bases not matched to a gene: 5. This CDR3 has 17 residues. V gene TRBV7-2 combines with J gene TRBJ2-3; TRBD2 agrees at 11 bases. The source material was naive CD4+ T cells from blood. The clonotype was recovered from a woman between 18 and 29 years old with type 1 diabetes. The CDR3 region is CASSLAGTSGGTDTQYF. CDR3 bases: TGTGCCAGCAGCTTAGCGGGCACTAGCGGGGGTACAGATACGCAGTATTTT.